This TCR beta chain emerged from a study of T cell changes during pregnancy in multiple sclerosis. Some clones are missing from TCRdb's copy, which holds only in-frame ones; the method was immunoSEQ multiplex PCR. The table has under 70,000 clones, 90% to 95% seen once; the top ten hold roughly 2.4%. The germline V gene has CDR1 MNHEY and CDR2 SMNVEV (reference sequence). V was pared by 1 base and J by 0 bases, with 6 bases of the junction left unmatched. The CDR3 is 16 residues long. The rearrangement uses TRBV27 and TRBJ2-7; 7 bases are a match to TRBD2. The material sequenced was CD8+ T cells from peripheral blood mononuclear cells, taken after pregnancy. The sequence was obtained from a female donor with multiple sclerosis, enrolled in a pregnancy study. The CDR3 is CASSLYGGTSSYEQYF. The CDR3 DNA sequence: TGTGCCAGCAGTTTATACGGGGGGACCAGCTCCTACGAGCAGTACTTC.